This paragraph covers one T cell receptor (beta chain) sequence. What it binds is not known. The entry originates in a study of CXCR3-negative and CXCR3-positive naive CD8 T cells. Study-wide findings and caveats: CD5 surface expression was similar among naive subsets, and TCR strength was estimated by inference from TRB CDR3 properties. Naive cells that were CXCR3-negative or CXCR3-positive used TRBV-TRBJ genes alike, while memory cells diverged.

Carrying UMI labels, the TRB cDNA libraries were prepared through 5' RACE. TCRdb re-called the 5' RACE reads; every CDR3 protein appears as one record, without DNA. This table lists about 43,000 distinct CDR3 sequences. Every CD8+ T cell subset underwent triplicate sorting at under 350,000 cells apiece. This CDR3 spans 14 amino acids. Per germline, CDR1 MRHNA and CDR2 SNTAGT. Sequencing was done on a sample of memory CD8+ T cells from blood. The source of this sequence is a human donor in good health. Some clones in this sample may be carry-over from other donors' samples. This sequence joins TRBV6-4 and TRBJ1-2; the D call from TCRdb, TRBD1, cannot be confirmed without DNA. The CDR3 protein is CASSDGFEGHGYTF.